There are many counts of the clone carrying this TCR beta chain. MiXCR, applied by TCRdb to the 5' RACE reads, yields one record per CDR3 protein. The sample lists 15,000 to 25,000 distinct CDR3 sequences, less than 5% seen once, with approximately 6.6% in the top ten. This sample stems from a study of early T cells in non-severe SARS-CoV-2 infection. The sequenced sample was whole blood. This TCR was recovered from an adult who was a healthcare worker with PCR-confirmed SARS-CoV-2 infection or an uninfected control (not recorded which).

The CDR3 DNA sequence: TGCAGTGCTAGTGGCGACAGGGCGGGCATTCAGTACTTC. Translated, it gives CSASGDRAGIQYF. The chain carries TRBV20-1 and TRBJ2-4; 7 bases line up with TRBD1. The CDR3 is 13 residues long. Losses at the gene ends were 3 bases for V and 9 bases for J; bases not matched to a gene: 8. CDR1 and CDR2 (germline): DFQATT, SNEGSKA (reference sequence).